Included here is one TCR beta chain sequence, with context. The target antigen is unknown. A multiplex PCR was run with 60 Vbeta primers and 13 Jbeta primers. The method was immunoSEQ multiplex PCR; TCRdb's version includes in-frame clones alone and lacks a portion of them. The sample records about 190,000 clones, roughly 80% being singletons. This sample stems from a study of cytomegalovirus exposure and HLA in healthy donors. Findings and limits, study-wide: Across all donors, roughly uniform sequencing depth was an assumption of the presence/absence analyses.

With V trimmed by 2 bases and J by 8 bases, 14 bases remained unmatched. CDR1 SEHNR and CDR2 FQNEAQ come from the germline V gene (reference sequence). The CDR3 runs to 18 residues. The chain couples TRBV7-9 to TRBJ2-1; 11 bases match TRBD2. This receptor was identified in a woman in her 30s in good health and CMV-seropositive. The sequenced sample was PBMCs. For the CDR3, the DNA is TGTGCCAGCAGCTTACCGCCGAGACTAGCGGGAAGTAAGGATGAGCAGTTCTTC. Its protein is CASSLPPRLAGSKDEQFF.